The T cell receptor (beta chain) described here comes from a study of blood T cell repertoires in COVID-19. Study summary: From the United States, Italy and Spain came samples of acute and convalescent COVID-19. The analysed material was cDNA or gDNA that came from T cells, B-cell-depleted T cells, or PBMCs.

The ends lost 5 bases at V and 4 bases at J; junction bases unmatched: 7. The CDR3 consists of 14 residues. Germline V lookup: CDR1 MDHEN, CDR2 SYDVKM. As handled by the study authors: Researchers report that nucleated cell counts were estimated from reference gene primer amplification. Sequencing used immunoSEQ multiplex PCR; TCRdb keeps in-frame clones, though not all of them. V and J calls and clone size are copied from that table; D and trimming were computed from the DNA. The data contain around 71,000 clones, about 70% of them seen just once; the ten biggest clones take up around 27%. The TCR comes from an elderly woman with active or convalescent COVID-19. Material for sequencing was peripheral blood. This chain connects TRBV28 to TRBJ1-2, with TRBD1 matching 7 bases. This CDR3 reads CASSPGQESYGYTF. As DNA, the CDR3 is TGTGCCAGCAGTCCCGGACAGGAGAGCTATGGCTACACCTTC.